The entry below describes one T cell receptor (beta chain). Its antigen remains unidentified. This sample is drawn from a study of T cells in Graves' hyperthyroidism and ophthalmopathy. Whole-study results and caveats: Most clonotypes expanded in thyroid above 0.001 were likewise present in blood.

There were TCR beta CDR3 regions amplified from RNA transcripts. The HTBI primer set was used in a first-round RT-PCR of the TCR CDR3. MiXCR was run by TCRdb on the multiplex PCR reads, yielding one entry per CDR3 protein. The repertoire holds hundreds of thousands of distinct CDR3 sequences, with about a sixth as singletons. Ophthalmopathy in the patients scored at least 3 on Clinical Activity Score and at least 4 on NOSPECS grade, lasting under 3 months. Every diagnosis used clinical symptoms, serum thyroxine and TRAb, thyroid ultrasound and orbital computed tomography. Each 10 ml fresh peripheral blood draw supplied the PBMCs. There are 15 residues in the CDR3. Germline V gives CDR1 SGHTA, CDR2 FQGTGA. The ends were cut back, 2 bases at V and 2 bases at J, with 10 bases in the middle.

The sequenced sample was blood. The receptor was isolated from a woman between 35 and 50 years old with Graves' ophthalmopathy. This rearrangement joins TRBV7-3 to TRBJ2-1; D is unclear. The CDR3 sequence: CASSLSQIAYNEQFF. The CDR3 DNA is TGTGCCAGCAGCTTATCCCAAATAGCCTACAATGAGCAGTTCTTC.